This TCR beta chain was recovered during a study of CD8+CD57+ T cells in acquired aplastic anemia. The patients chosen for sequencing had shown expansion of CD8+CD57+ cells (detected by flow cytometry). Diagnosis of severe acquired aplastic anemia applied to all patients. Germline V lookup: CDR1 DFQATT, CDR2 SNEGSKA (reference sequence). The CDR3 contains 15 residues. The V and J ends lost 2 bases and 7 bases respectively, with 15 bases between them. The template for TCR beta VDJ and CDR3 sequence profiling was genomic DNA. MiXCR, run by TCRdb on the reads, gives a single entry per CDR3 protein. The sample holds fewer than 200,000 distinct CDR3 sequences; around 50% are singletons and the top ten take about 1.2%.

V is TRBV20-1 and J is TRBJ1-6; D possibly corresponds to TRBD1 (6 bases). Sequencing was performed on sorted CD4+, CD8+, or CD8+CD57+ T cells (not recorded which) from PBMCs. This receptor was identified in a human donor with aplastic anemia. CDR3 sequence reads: CSARRRGTRNSPLHF. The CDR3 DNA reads TGCAGTGCTAGAAGGAGGGGGACGCGGAATTCACCCCTCCACTTT.